These 20 T cell receptor beta chains originate from one sample sequenced in a study of identical twins. Each CDR3 protein gets one entry after TCRdb re-called the 5' RACE reads with MiXCR. The sample includes 250,000 or so distinct CDR3 sequences, about 8.9% of them seen just once. These same records also appear under a second study, on yellow fever vaccine responses in identical twins.

The sequenced sample was CD8+ T cells sorted from blood. The receptors were sampled from a woman between 18 and 29 years old in good health.

As for this clonotype: A much larger clone differs by one base, so this may be a read error. The chain joins TRBV6-1 to TRBJ2-5, with 7 bases aligning to TRBD1. The CDR3 loop spans 13 amino acids. Germline-derived CDR1 and CDR2 are MNHNS and SASEGT. The CDR3 is CASSRTGDETEYF. Written as DNA, the CDR3 is TGTGCCAGCAGTCGTACAGGGGACGAGACCGAGTACTTC.

This clonotype showed up many times. The chain uses TRBV20-1 and TRBJ2-5, with 9 bases aligning to TRBD1. This CDR3 spans 16 amino acids. CDR1 DFQATT and CDR2 SNEGSKA come from the germline V gene (reference sequence). Trimming cost V 0 bases and J 5 bases; bases outside gene matches: 10. The CDR3 sequence is CSARDLLGTGFETQYF. The CDR3 DNA follows: TGCAGTGCTAGAGATCTTCTTGGGACAGGGTTTGAGACCCAGTACTTC.

In its sample, this clonotype was seen many times. V and J are TRBV5-6 and TRBJ2-1; 7 bases are shared with TRBD2. The germline V gene has CDR1 SGHDT and CDR2 YYEEEE. The CDR3 spans 16 residues. V trimming: 2 bases; J trimming: 0 bases; junction bases outside the gene matches: 5. The CDR3 region has the DNA TGTGCCAGCAGCTTTGGCGGGAGTATCTCCTACAATGAGCAGTTCTTC. It codes for CASSFGGSISYNEQFF.

This clonotype has ten or more counts. The rearrangement uses TRBV4-2 and TRBJ2-1; TRBD1 is a possible D gene (6 bases). This CDR3 comprises 16 residues. Trimming pared 1 base from V and 4 bases from J, leaving 14 bases between. CDR1 LGHNA and CDR2 YNFKEQ come from the germline V gene. The CDR3 spells CASSQVQGPPYNEQFF. CDR3 nucleotide sequence: TGTGCCAGCAGCCAAGTACAGGGCCCACCATACAATGAGCAGTTCTTC.

This clonotype was picked up a small number of times. This chain joins TRBV7-9 and TRBJ2-3; the D is unclear. The CDR3 spans 13 residues. Per germline, CDR1 SEHNR and CDR2 FQNEAQ (reference sequence). Trimming shortened V by 3 bases and J by 0 bases, and 4 bases separated the two germline ends. CDR3: CASSFDSTDTQYF. CDR3 coding DNA: TGTGCCAGCAGCTTCGATAGCACAGATACGCAGTATTTT. The full variable domain, with the rest looked up from reference TRBV7-9 and TRBJ2-3, is DTGVSQNPRHKITKRGQNVTFRCDPISEHNRLYWYRQTLGQGPEFLTYFQNEAQLEKSRLLSDRFSAERPKGSFSTLEIQRTEQGDSAMYLCASSFDSTDTQYFGPGTRLTVL.

The chain links TRBV7-2 to TRBJ2-7, with TRBD2 as a possible D gene (6 bases). The CDR3 totals 16 residues. Germline lookup yields CDR1 SGHTA and CDR2 FQGNSA. V lost 2 bases to trimming and J lost 0 bases, with 14 bases between them. CDR3 in amino acids: CASSLLDGSVSYEQYF. The DNA for the CDR3 is TGTGCCAGCAGCTTACTGGACGGGAGTGTCTCCTACGAGCAGTACTTC.

J is TRBJ2-2 and V is TRBV15, with D perhaps assigned TRBD1 or TRBD2 (5 bases each). The CDR3 contains 15 residues. The germline V gene encodes CDR1 LNHNV and CDR2 YYDKDF (reference sequence). Trimming removed 3 bases at V and 5 bases at J, with 13 bases between. The chain's CDR3 is CATSRPGTPTGELFF. The CDR3 DNA reads as TGTGCCACCAGCAGGCCCGGGACGCCGACCGGGGAGCTGTTTTTT.

This clonotype was seen a few times. The CDR3 DNA sequence: TGTGCCAGCAGCTTAGATCCGGCAGACTACGAGCAGTACTTC. Amino acids: CASSLDPADYEQYF. The chain recombines TRBV11-2 with TRBJ2-7; D remains ambiguous. Trimming removed 0 bases at V and 3 bases at J, with 9 bases between. The CDR3 totals 14 residues. CDR1 is SGHAT, CDR2 FQNNGV, per germline.

This chain uses TRBV12-3 or TRBV12-4 with TRBJ2-3; no definite D call. V gave up 2 bases and J gave up 0 bases, with 15 bases separating them. The length of the CDR3 is 17 residues. This CDR3 reads CASSLLGISTSTDTQYF. CDR3 nucleotides: TGTGCCAGCAGTTTATTGGGGATCTCTACTAGCACAGATACGCAGTATTTT.

The V gene is TRBV20-1, the J gene TRBJ2-7; 8 bases are shared with TRBD2. The V and J ends lost 6 bases and 3 bases, in that order; junction bases with no gene match: 7. The CDR3 length is 13 residues. Per germline, CDR1 DFQATT and CDR2 SNEGSKA (reference sequence). The CDR3 reads CSAAPGLDYEQYF. Written as DNA, the CDR3 is TGCAGTGCCGCACCGGGACTAGACTACGAGCAGTACTTC.

In this sample, this clonotype turned up a few times. The genes are TRBV20-1 and TRBJ2-7; 11 positions agree with TRBD2. The CDR3 runs to 13 residues. Germline CDR1 reads DFQATT; CDR2 reads SNEGSKA (reference sequence). The CDR3 nucleotides read TGCAGCCTCAGACTAGCGGGATCCTACGAGCAGTACTTC. Its protein is CSLRLAGSYEQYF.

This clonotype occurred many times. The chain recombines TRBV29-1 with TRBJ2-1; possible D gene TRBD2, 5 bases. The CDR3 has 14 amino acids. V lost 4 bases, J lost 9 bases, and 19 bases lay in between. Germline V gene sequence: CDR1 SQVTM, CDR2 ANQGSEA. In nucleotides, the CDR3 is TGCAGCGTTGTGGGGAGACCCTCTTCACCTGAGCAGTTCTTC. Amino acids: CSVVGRPSSPEQFF.

The table lists this clonotype with a few counts. The chain joins TRBV12-3 or TRBV12-4 to TRBJ2-7; D not certain. Trimming cost V 6 bases and J 6 bases, with 24 bases left between them. The CDR3 has 16 residues. CDR3 bases: TGTGCCAGCAGCCCTCCAGGCGCTCTCAGTCTCGGCGAGCAGTACTTC. It translates to CASSPPGALSLGEQYF.

This clonotype was observed a handful of times. This sequence joins TRBV28 and TRBJ2-7, with D unclear. The CDR3 runs 15 residues. Per germline, CDR1 MDHEN and CDR2 SYDVKM. Trimming stripped 2 bases from V and 3 bases from J, with 14 bases between. In nucleotides, the CDR3 is TGTGCCAGCAGTTTAGGTAAACCACCTCGCTACGAGCAGTACTTC. Translated, it gives CASSLGKPPRYEQYF.

The table lists this clonotype with a few counts. The chain has TRBV29-1 and TRBJ2-1, with 13 bases fitting TRBD2. The V segment lost 3 bases and the J segment 7 bases; nucleotides outside the gene matches: 6. The CDR3 totals 15 residues. The V gene's germline CDR1 is SQVTM and CDR2 ANQGSEA. The CDR3 sequence: CSVDRTSGSKNEQFF. CDR3 sequence (DNA): TGCAGCGTTGATCGGACTAGCGGGAGTAAAAATGAGCAGTTCTTC.

CDR3 DNA: TGCAGTGCAACTTGGACTAGCAGATCTGCAGATACGCAGTATTTT. Translating gives CSATWTSRSADTQYF. The rearrangement uses TRBV20-1 and TRBJ2-3; 8 bases are shared with TRBD2. The V and J ends lost 6 bases and 4 bases, in that order; junction bases with no gene match: 12. The germline V gene encodes CDR1 DFQATT and CDR2 SNEGSKA (reference sequence). CDR3 length equals 15 residues.

The genes are TRBV29-1 and TRBJ2-5; D unresolved. The germline V and J ends were trimmed by 1 base and 4 bases, with 7 bases remaining between them. Germline V gene lookup returns CDR1 SQVTM and CDR2 ANQGSEA. This CDR3 has 12 amino acids. CDR3 residues: CSVEGQLETQYF. The CDR3 DNA is TGCAGCGTTGAAGGTCAACTAGAGACCCAGTACTTC.

The chain has TRBV7-9 and TRBJ2-1; 12 positions agree with TRBD2. CDR3 length: 13 amino acids. Germline lookup yields CDR1 SEHNR and CDR2 FQNEAQ (reference sequence). V was clipped by 5 bases and J by 9 bases; unmatched bases: 2. The CDR3 nucleotides are TGTGCCAGCAGCCCTAGCGGGGGGGCTGAGCAGTTCTTC. Encoded protein: CASSPSGGAEQFF.

The CDR3 is CAISEGQGSSSGELFF. As DNA, the CDR3 is TGTGCCATCAGTGAAGGGCAGGGGAGTTCTAGCGGGGAGCTGTTTTTT. The genes are TRBV10-3 and TRBJ2-2; maybe TRBD1 (6 bases). Looked up from germline, CDR1 is ENHRY and CDR2 is SYGVKD. CDR3 length equals 16 residues. Trimming cost V 3 bases and J 7 bases, with 18 bases left between them.

In its sample, this clonotype was seen a few times. The chain is built from TRBV28 and TRBJ2-7; D uncertain. This CDR3 region has 13 residues. Germline-derived CDR1 and CDR2 are MDHEN and SYDVKM. The germline V and J ends were trimmed by 5 bases and 1 base, with 9 bases remaining between them. CDR3 nucleotide sequence: TGTGCCAGCAGTCCCACGTGGTCCTACGAGCAGTACTTC. Encoded protein: CASSPTWSYEQYF.